The 9 T cell receptor beta chains listed next were all sequenced from one sample in a study of cytomegalovirus exposure and HLA in healthy donors. PCR employed 60 Vbeta and 13 Jbeta primers. Sequenced by immunoSEQ multiplex PCR; TCRdb stores in-frame clones only, minus some. The sample shows 70,000 to 95,000 clones, around 81% of them seen only once. The source material was PBMCs. The receptors originated from a man aged 18 to 30 in good health and CMV-seronegative.

V usage is TRBV5-1 and J usage is TRBJ2-7, with D possibly matching TRBD2 (6 bases). In germline, CDR1 is SGHRS, CDR2 YFSETQ. The CDR3 contains 13 residues. The V end lost 4 bases, the J end lost 9 bases, and 17 bases lay between the germline ends. The CDR3: CASSLTEGFGQYF. Here the CDR3 DNA reads TGCGCCAGCAGCCTAACGGAGGGTTTCGGGCAGTACTTC.

CDR3 nucleotides: TGTGCCAGCAGCTTATATCCGGGACTAACCTACGAGCAGTACTTC. Translating it yields CASSLYPGLTYEQYF. The chain employs TRBV5-6 and TRBJ2-7; 7 positions agree with TRBD2. Trimming at V came to 2 bases and at J to 2 bases, leaving 7 bases not matched to a gene. CDR1 and CDR2 from the germline V gene are SGHDT and YYEEEE. The CDR3 totals 15 residues.

This clone was counted once. V is TRBV28 and J is TRBJ2-2; TRBD2 aligns across 9 bases. Per the germline V gene, CDR1 is MDHEN and CDR2 is SYDVKM. The CDR3 extends over 18 amino acids. Losses at the gene ends were 4 bases for V and 8 bases for J; bases not matched to a gene: 17. CDR3 loop: CASSSTHASGVPLGELFF. The DNA of the CDR3 is TGTGCCAGCAGTTCCACCCATGCTAGCGGGGTCCCTCTGGGGGAGCTGTTTTTT.

The chain joins TRBV16 to TRBJ2-7; D may be TRBD1 (5 bases). CDR1 is KGHSY and CDR2 is FQNENV in the germline V gene. The ends were cut back, 1 base at V and 3 bases at J, with 10 bases in the middle. The CDR3 consists of 14 residues. The CDR3 spells CASSQWIGVYEQYF. The CDR3 region has the DNA TGTGCCAGCAGCCAATGGATAGGGGTCTACGAGCAGTACTTC.

The V call is TRBV5-6, the J call TRBJ2-2, with D possibly TRBD1 on 6 matching bases. Trimming took 5 bases from V and 6 from J, leaving 17 bases between them. CDR3 length: 15 residues. Germline V gene sequence: CDR1 SGHDT, CDR2 YYEEEE. Here the CDR3 reads CASRLTGGSAGELFF. The CDR3 DNA reads as TGTGCCAGCAGATTAACTGGGGGCAGCGCCGGGGAGCTGTTTTTT.

This clone occurred a few times. The chain couples TRBV6-6 to TRBJ1-5; perhaps TRBD1 as D (6 bases). From germline, CDR1 is MNHNY and CDR2 SVGAGI (reference sequence). CDR3 size: 14 residues. The V and J ends lost 7 bases and 7 bases respectively, with 17 bases between them. This CDR3 reads CASTTGSGSQPQHF. CDR3 DNA: TGTGCCAGCACTACAGGGTCGGGAAGCCAGCCCCAGCATTTT.

The chain links TRBV2 to TRBJ2-2; 10 nucleotides match TRBD2. The CDR3 consists of 15 residues. CDR1 is SNHLY, CDR2 FYNNEI, per germline. J was trimmed by 5 bases and V by 7 bases; bases with no gene match: 7. The DNA for the CDR3 is TGTGCCAGCACTGTGGGACTAGCGATAACCGGGGAGCTGTTTTTT. This sequence encodes CASTVGLAITGELFF.

J is TRBJ1-3 and V is TRBV2; D call uncertain. The germline V and J ends were trimmed by 6 bases and 6 bases, with 18 bases remaining between them. The CDR3 is 15 residues long. CDR1 is SNHLY, CDR2 FYNNEI, per germline. The CDR3 here is CASSANPSPVNTIYF. CDR3 in DNA: TGTGCCAGCAGCGCAAACCCCTCCCCGGTAAACACCATATATTTT.

The V call is TRBV6-5, the J call TRBJ1-2, with 9 bases aligning to TRBD1. Germline V gene lookup returns CDR1 MNHEY and CDR2 SVGAGI. The junction had 7 bases not matched to a gene; V was cut back by 6 bases and J by 8 bases. CDR3 size: 13 residues. CDR3 coding DNA: TGTGCCAGCAGCCGGGACAGGGATTCGGGCTACACCTTC. This translates into CASSRDRDSGYTF.